The clone carrying this T cell receptor beta chain was seen just once. The target antigen is unknown. The data stem from a study of T cell responses to AZD1222 COVID-19 vaccine. Study-level results: Donors were largely white British and mainly female; clonal diversity was possibly underestimated.

TCRdb's copy holds only in-frame clones and misses some; the assay was immunoSEQ multiplex PCR. The data show roughly 140,000 clones, 92% seen once. The clonotype was recovered from an adult who received the AZD1222 COVID-19 vaccine. This specimen consisted of peripheral blood, obtained 28 days after the second AZD1222 dose.

In DNA, the CDR3 is TGTGCCAGCAGTGGGGCAGGGGGCGCCTATAATTCACCCCTCCACTTT. This translates into CASSGAGGAYNSPLHF. This sequence joins TRBV2 and TRBJ1-6; 8 bases map to TRBD1. This CDR3 contains 16 residues. Trimming cost V 4 bases and J 2 bases; bases outside gene matches: 4. The germline gives CDR1 SNHLY, CDR2 FYNNEI.